This TCR beta chain was sequenced during a study of shared clonotypes between healthy human individuals (TCRdb year 2020). With regard to the full study: A few men and a couple of women, aged 18 to 49 years, made up the cohort. For each donor, CD4 naive and CD4 memory were each given three plates, CD8 naive was given two plates, and CD8 memory was given one plate. The study deeply sequenced blood TCR repertoires of about 5 healthy adults to estimate repertoire size and the extent of clonotype sharing between individuals. Libraries were prepared and TCR repertoires were sequenced by different laboratories using diverse techniques, in order to increase sequencing depth and limit assay-specific biases. Each donor's leukapheresis produced roughly between roughly 0.85 and 10 billion PBMCs.

Findings and caveats that apply to the study as a whole: Larger estimated clonotype richness was generally found for naive subsets than for memory subsets. Based on pairwise subsampling, the degree of clonotype sharing among donors was expected to be affected by sequencing depth. The genetic and exposure-history diversity represented was limited by the small number of donors. Approximately 4.8% of naive CD4, roughly 3.6% of naive CD8, around 2.3% of memory CD4, and roughly 0.4% of memory CD8 clonotypes were shared across a handful of donors. Even with the large sequencing depth, rarefaction of the sorted-subset datasets indicated that sequencing was incomplete. Compared with non-shared clonotypes, clonotypes shared by all four sorted-subset donors had higher generation probabilities. Only blood was sampled, and tissue TCR repertoires likely differ from those in blood.

On this clone itself: Its antigen remains undetermined. No qualities accompany the bases; no much larger clone lies one base away.

Using the deep immunoSEQ assay, TCR CDR3 regions were amplified from genomic DNA by multiplex PCR. Extracted genomic DNA from each cell subset was spread evenly across all wells of several immunoSEQ 96-well plates, with each plate serving as a replicate. Each replicate PCR for sorted subsets received approximately 200 ng genomic DNA, equal to about 29,000 T cell genomes. Purified libraries were quantified with a Qubit 3.0 fluorometer, sized on a Bioanalyzer 2100, and re-quantified with the KAPA Library Quantification kit. Each immunoSEQ 96-well plate was sequenced on its own single-read 150-cycle Illumina NextSeq 550 flow cell. Turning to the authors' computational methods: Because only junctional sequences without quality scores were contained in the immunoSEQ output, filtering matching that applied to full-length reads could not be performed. Sequences were annotated with PyIR, a Python wrapper for IgBLAST v1.9, and V/J genes and CDR3 were assigned using IMGT germline references. Reads were removed for weak V/J assignments (E-value above 1e-6), missing CDR3, stop codons, out-of-frame junctions, or ambiguous translated residues. V3J clonotypes were defined as sequences sharing an identical inferred V gene, J gene, and CDR3 amino acid sequence. Percentage overlap between repertoires was calculated by dividing the number of shared unique clonotypes by the size of the smaller repertoire. RTK rarefaction, the Chao1 estimator, and Recon v2.1 estimates of unobserved clonotypes were used to assess repertoire richness. For all TCRbeta clonotypes obtained by the gDNA method from a few donors, generation probabilities were computed with OLGA. Held by TCRdb, this immuneACCESS table contains in-frame sequences only and omits some clones. Under half of the omission traces to an unresolved V gene where checked; the cause of the rest is unknown. From that table come the V and J calls and clone size; the DNA was used to work out D and trimming. Here the sample has over 2 million clones; about 95% occur a single time. About 1.1% of the sample is taken by the ten largest.

CD8 naive samples consisted of CD45RO-negative cells that were positively selected for CCR7, yielding a CD45RA+CCR7+ population without TemRA cells. Donors were healthy HIV-negative adults with no recently reported acute infections or vaccinations. All donors were Caucasian adults living in Nashville, Tennessee, USA. Blood was obtained by leukapheresis, after which PBMCs were separated by Ficoll-Histopaque density gradient centrifugation and cryopreserved in liquid nitrogen vapor phase. Analytical flow cytometry was used to check the purity and quantity of every magnetically sorted T cell population. Genomic DNA was isolated from every sorted fraction and measured by UV absorbance on a Nanodrop 2000c. Relative to germline, V is 4 bases shorter and J is 0 bases shorter, with 14 bases between their ends. The germline V gene gives CDR1 as SGHDN and CDR2 as FVKESK. The CDR3 measures 16 amino acids from cysteine to phenylalanine. The CDR3 DNA has 48 bases and is translated from base 1.

The sequenced sample was naive CD8+ T cells sorted from blood. The intended sense of this specimen's cell subset or site label: CD45RA+CCR7+. The TCR was taken from a man younger than 30 in good health. The rearrangement combines TRBV14 with TRBJ2-3; 5 matching bases give a weak D call of TRBD1. The CDR3 sequence is CASSRAWGTSTDTQYF. The nucleotides are TGTGCCAGCAGCCGGGCTTGGGGCACTAGCACAGATACGCAGTATTTT.